Each of the 8 T cell receptor beta chains below was sequenced from the same sample in a study of blood T cell repertoires in COVID-19. Data came from immunoSEQ multiplex PCR; TCRdb stores just in-frame clones and leaves some out. This sample has about 130,000 clones, with roughly 90% found just once. The sequencing input was peripheral blood. Receptor source: a man aged 45-60 years with active COVID-19.

The V and J genes are TRBV12-3 or TRBV12-4 and TRBJ2-7; 7 nucleotides agree with TRBD1. The CDR3 totals 13 residues. J was trimmed by 6 bases and V by 7 bases; bases with no gene match: 9. CDR3 residues: CASTLARGSEQYF. The CDR3 bases are TGTGCCAGCACTTTGGCCAGGGGGTCCGAGCAGTACTTC.

The chain carries TRBV19 and TRBJ1-5; perhaps TRBD1 as D (6 bases). The ends were cut back, 5 bases at V and 6 bases at J, with 14 bases in the middle. The germline V gene has CDR1 LNHDA and CDR2 SQIVND (reference sequence). This CDR3 is built from 14 residues. For the CDR3, the DNA is TGTGCCAGTAGTGCCGGGGGGCGAGGTCAGCCCCAGCATTTT. Translating gives CASSAGGRGQPQHF.

The chain couples TRBV24-1 to TRBJ2-3; the D is unclear. The CDR3 extends over 15 amino acids. Germline V gives CDR1 KGHDR, CDR2 SFDVKD. V lost 5 bases and J lost 2, with 13 bases in between. The CDR3, as DNA: TGTGCCACCAGTGGTTCCGGTTTCGACACAGATACGCAGTATTTT. Translating it yields CATSGSGFDTDTQYF.

The chain recombines TRBV6-5 with TRBJ2-1, with 10 bases that match TRBD2. CDR1 and CDR2 from the germline V gene are MNHEY and SVGAGI. Trimming at V came to 7 bases and at J to 4 bases, leaving 7 bases not matched to a gene. The CDR3 spans 15 residues. The CDR3 loop is CASKVERGGYNEQFF. The CDR3 DNA is TGTGCCAGCAAGGTGGAGCGGGGGGGGTACAATGAGCAGTTCTTC.

V gene TRBV5-4 combines with J gene TRBJ2-4, with 9 positions matching TRBD2. The CDR3 sequence is 15 residues long. The germline V gene has CDR1 SGHNT and CDR2 YYREEE (reference sequence). V shed 3 bases, J shed 9 bases, and the junction held 10 bases outside the gene matches. The CDR3 DNA sequence: TGTGCCAGCAGCTCTCTTAGCGGGAGCGGGAGCATTCAGTACTTC. This translates into CASSSLSGSGSIQYF. The full variable domain, its missing parts supplied by reference TRBV5-4 and TRBJ2-4, is ETGVTQSPTHLIKTRGQQVTLRCSSQSGHNTVSWYQQALGQGPQFIFQYYREEENGRGNFPPRFSGLQFPNYSSELNVNALELDDSALYLCASSSLSGSGSIQYFGAGTRLSVL.

The genes are TRBV5-1 and TRBJ2-5; the match to TRBD1 covers 8 bases. This CDR3 is built from 15 residues. V shed 4 bases and J 4 bases; nucleotides not matched to a gene: 9. Germline-derived CDR1 and CDR2 are SGHRS and YFSETQ. CDR3 residues: CASSRLAGGRETQYF. The CDR3 DNA is TGCGCCAGCAGCAGGTTGGCAGGGGGCAGAGAGACCCAGTACTTC. Filled out from reference TRBV5-1 and TRBJ2-5, the complete variable domain reads KAGVTQTPRYLIKTRGQQVTLSCSPISGHRSVSWYQQTPGQGLQFLFEYFSETQRNKGNFPGRFSGRQFSNSRSEMNVSTLELGDSALYLCASSRLAGGRETQYFGPGTRLLVL.

The CDR3 loop is CASSPSRGDTEAFF. The CDR3 DNA reads TGTGCCAGCAGCCCGTCCCGGGGTGACACTGAAGCTTTCTTT. The chain uses TRBV11-2 and TRBJ1-1, with D hard to call. The CDR3 covers 14 residues. The V gene lost 5 bases and the J gene lost 3 bases, with 13 bases spanning the gap. Germline V lookup: CDR1 SGHAT, CDR2 FQNNGV.

The genes are TRBV5-1 and TRBJ2-1; 8 bases line up with TRBD2. The V gene end was trimmed by 4 bases and the J gene end by 5 bases; junction bases not matched to a gene: 11. The germline gives CDR1 SGHRS, CDR2 YFSETQ. The length of the CDR3 is 16 residues. CDR3 sequence: CASSPRSGGYDNEQFF. CDR3 coding DNA: TGCGCCAGCAGCCCCAGAAGCGGGGGTTATGACAATGAGCAGTTCTTC.